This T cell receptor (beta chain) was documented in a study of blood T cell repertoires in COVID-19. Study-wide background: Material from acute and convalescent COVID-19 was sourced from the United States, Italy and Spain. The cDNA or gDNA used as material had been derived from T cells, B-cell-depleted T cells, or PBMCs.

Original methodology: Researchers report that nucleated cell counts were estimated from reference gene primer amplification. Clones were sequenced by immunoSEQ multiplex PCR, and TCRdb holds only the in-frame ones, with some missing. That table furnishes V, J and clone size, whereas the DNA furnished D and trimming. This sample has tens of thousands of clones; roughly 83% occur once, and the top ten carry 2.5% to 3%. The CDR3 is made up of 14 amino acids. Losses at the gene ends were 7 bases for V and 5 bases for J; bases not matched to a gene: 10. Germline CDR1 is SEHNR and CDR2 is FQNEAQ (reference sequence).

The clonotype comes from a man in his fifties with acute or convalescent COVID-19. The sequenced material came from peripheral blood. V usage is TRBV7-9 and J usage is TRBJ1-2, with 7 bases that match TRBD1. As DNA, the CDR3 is TGTGCCAGCACGACGACAGGGCAATCTTATGGCTACACCTTC. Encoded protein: CASTTTGQSYGYTF.